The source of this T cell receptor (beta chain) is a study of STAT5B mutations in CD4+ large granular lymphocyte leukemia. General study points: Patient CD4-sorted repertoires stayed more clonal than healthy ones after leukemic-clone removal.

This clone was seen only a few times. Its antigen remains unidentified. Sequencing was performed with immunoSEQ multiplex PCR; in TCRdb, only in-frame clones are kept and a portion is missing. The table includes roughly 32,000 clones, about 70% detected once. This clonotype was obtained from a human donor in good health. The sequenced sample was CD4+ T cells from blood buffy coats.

CDR3 in amino acids: CASSATPGDTEAFF. The CDR3 DNA reads TGTGCCAGCAGCGCCACACCAGGCGACACTGAAGCTTTCTTT. The V and J genes are TRBV11-2 and TRBJ1-1, with D unresolved. The CDR3 loop spans 14 amino acids. Per germline, CDR1 SGHAT and CDR2 FQNNGV. Trimming left V 5 bases short and J 3 bases short, with 13 bases between.